The clone carrying this T cell receptor (beta chain) was detected many times. Its antigen is as yet unknown. This sample was included in a study of HIV-infected patients and healthy controls. Study-wide results and limits: HIV-associated CDR3 frequencies dropped significantly during therapy; CMV-associated ones, mostly rising, changed nonsignificantly. MAIT alpha-chain CDR3s were frequent in healthy controls, depleted in HIV+.

The repertoire came from unfractionated whole blood and reflected all unsorted peripheral T cells. Donors were HIV-infected adults who had not yet started antiretroviral therapy but were about to begin. Reverse transcription used around 500 ng RNA and constant-region primers for alpha and beta. Each of the alpha and beta chains got its own library through chain-specific third strand synthesis with indices. TCRdb itself ran the 5' RACE reads through MiXCR, one entry per CDR3 protein. Among over 7,500 distinct CDR3 sequences, about 6.3% were seen once, and the ten largest hold roughly 22%. The V gene's germline CDR1 is MNHEY and CDR2 SVGAGI. Trimming took off 2 bases at V and 2 bases at J, with 14 bases between the two ends. The CDR3 is 16 residues long.

This receptor was identified in an adult with HIV infection. Sequenced here: blood, sampled before antiretroviral therapy. This chain connects TRBV6-5 to TRBJ2-3; D is unclear. CDR3 in DNA: TGTGCCAGCAGTTACGGTGCGGTGACCCTCACAGATACGCAGTATTTT. This gives the protein CASSYGAVTLTDTQYF.